This T cell receptor beta chain came from a study of cytotoxic CD8 clonotypes in ibrutinib-treated CLL. Overall study context: IGHV unmutated 17; relapsed/refractory approximately 10; treatment-naive about 14.

CDR3 length: 18 residues. The junction had 10 bases not matched to a gene; V was cut back by 4 bases and J by 0 bases. Germline V CDR1 and CDR2: SEHNR, FQNEAQ (reference sequence). Comments on this clone: The antigen remains undetermined.

Sequencing sought depths of 1 in 200,000 to 1 in 1 million T cells. Data came from immunoSEQ multiplex PCR; TCRdb stores just in-frame clones and leaves some out. The sample lists approximately 280,000 clones, 60% to 80% occurring once. Study observations and caveats: A difference in sampling times existed between sustained-remission and progressing patients.

This receptor was taken from a human donor with chronic lymphocytic leukemia. Specimen: PBMCs, collected at disease progression, from a patient treated with ibrutinib. V and J are TRBV7-9 and TRBJ2-3; 10 positions agree with TRBD2. CDR3 nucleotides: TGTGCCAGCAGCTATAGCATAGGACTAGCGGCTAGCACAGATACGCAGTATTTT. It yields the protein CASSYSIGLAASTDTQYF. Looking up the rest from reference TRBV7-9 and TRBJ2-3 gives the full variable domain: DTGVSQNPRHKITKRGQNVTFRCDPISEHNRLYWYRQTLGQGPEFLTYFQNEAQLEKSRLLSDRFSAERPKGSFSTLEIQRTEQGDSAMYLCASSYSIGLAASTDTQYFGPGTRLTVL.